This T cell receptor beta chain is from a study of blood T cell repertoires in COVID-19. Study as a whole: Researchers got acute and convalescent COVID-19 samples from the United States, Italy and Spain. Sources were T cells, B-cell-depleted T cells, or PBMCs; the material itself was cDNA or gDNA.

Germline V gene sequence: CDR1 SGHNT, CDR2 YENEEA. V gave up 7 bases and J gave up 4 bases, with 11 bases separating them. The CDR3 consists of 12 residues. This clone has only one observation. Original processing notes: From reference gene primer amplification, estimates of nucleated cell counts were derived. The method was immunoSEQ multiplex PCR; TCRdb's version includes in-frame clones alone and lacks a portion of them. V, J and clone size derive from that table, while D and trimming were established from the DNA sequence. This sample has 85,000 to 130,000 clones, with around 90% found just once. The sequencing input was peripheral blood. The receptor's source is a man in his 70s with acute or convalescent COVID-19. The genes are TRBV11-3 and TRBJ2-7, with D tentatively TRBD1 (5 bases). CDR3 in DNA: TGTGCCAGCACACTTCAGGGATACGAGCAGTACTTC. Its protein is CASTLQGYEQYF.